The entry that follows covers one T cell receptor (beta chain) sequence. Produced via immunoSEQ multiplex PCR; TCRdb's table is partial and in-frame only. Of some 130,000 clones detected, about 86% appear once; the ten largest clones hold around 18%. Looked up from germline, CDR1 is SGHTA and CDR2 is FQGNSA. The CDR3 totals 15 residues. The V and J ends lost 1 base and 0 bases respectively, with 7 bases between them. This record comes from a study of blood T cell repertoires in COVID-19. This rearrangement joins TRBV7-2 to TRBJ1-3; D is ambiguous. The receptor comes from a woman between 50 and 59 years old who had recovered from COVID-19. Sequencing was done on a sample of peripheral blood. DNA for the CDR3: TGTGCCAGCAGCTTAGAAGCCTACTCTGGAAACACCATATATTTT. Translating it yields CASSLEAYSGNTIYF. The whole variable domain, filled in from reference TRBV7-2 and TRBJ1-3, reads GAGVSQSPSNKVTEKGKDVELRCDPISGHTALYWYRQSLGQGLEFLIYFQGNSAPDKSGLPSDRFSAERTGGSVSTLTIQRTQQEDSAVYLCASSLEAYSGNTIYFGEGSWLTVV.